This TCR beta chain originates from a study of shared clonotypes between healthy human individuals. The germline gives CDR1 MNHNY, CDR2 SVGAGI (reference sequence). The germline V and J ends were trimmed by 2 bases and 11 bases, with 12 bases remaining between them. The CDR3 is 13 amino acids. The repertoire was sequenced with immunoSEQ multiplex PCR; TCRdb's copy has only in-frame clones and lacks some. The sample has approximately 1,000,000 clones, more than 75% seen once. This clone was observed a few times. The antigen remains undetermined. Study-wide points: Among the subsets, naive ones generally showed larger estimated richness than memory ones. Sampling covered blood only; tissue repertoires likely differ.

What was sequenced was memory CD4+ T cells from PBMCs. Noted subset: CD45RA-negative fraction. V is TRBV6-6 and J is TRBJ1-4; D gene ambiguous. The clonotype comes from a man younger than 30 in good health. Some clones in this sample may be carry-over from other donors' samples. CDR3 amino acids: CASSYPESTKLFF. The CDR3 coding sequence is TGTGCCAGCAGTTACCCAGAATCTACTAAACTGTTTTTT.